Here is one TCR beta chain with its context. The antigen is not known. The V end lost 0 bases, the J end lost 6 bases, and 8 bases lay between the germline ends. Germline CDR1 reads LNHNV; CDR2 reads YYDKDF (reference sequence). This CDR3 spans 14 amino acids. This entry comes from a study of T-cell memory formation after mild COVID-19. Study-wide points: The study found balanced CD4/CD8 in clones contracting day 15 to 85 and a CD4+ lean in later expanders. CD4+ contracting clones were mainly CM and EM; CD8+ ones, EMRA. Cross-reactive memory seemingly joined, as some responding clones were found in pre-infection memory.

TCRdb itself ran the 5' RACE reads through MiXCR, one entry per CDR3 protein. This sample carries approximately 410,000 distinct CDR3 sequences, around 22% of them seen once, and the ten largest clones take under 15%. The source material was PBMCs or a T cell subset sorted from them (not recorded which). This chain uses TRBV15 with TRBJ2-2; the D gene is possibly TRBD1 (5 bases). The receptor's source is an adult woman who had mild COVID-19 (a few samples of this study predate the infection). Cell type and time point are not known. The CDR3: CATSRDQGAGELFF. DNA for the CDR3: TGTGCCACCAGCAGAGACCAGGGCGCCGGGGAGCTGTTTTTT.